Shown below are 5 T cell receptor beta chains from a single sample sequenced in a study of brain T cells in children with intractable seizures. Measured with immunoSEQ multiplex PCR; TCRdb has only the in-frame clones, and not every one. The sample includes around 340,000 clones, 93% of them seen just once. Noted time point: blood from clinic visit 5 months post-surgery; TSC patient then seizure free. Sample: peripheral blood, taken less than 6 months after surgery. The receptors here all came from a boy less than two years old with tuberous sclerosis and intractable seizures.

The chain has TRBV2 and TRBJ1-1; D remains unclear. The CDR3 has 13 residues. CDR1 SNHLY and CDR2 FYNNEI come from the germline V gene. Trimming removed 8 bases from V and 0 bases from J, with 10 bases in between. CDR3 in DNA: TGTGCCAGCCTGAACGACATGAACACTGAAGCTTTCTTT. Protein product: CASLNDMNTEAFF.

V and J are TRBV7-9 and TRBJ1-2; 8 nucleotides line up with TRBD1. This CDR3 comprises 14 residues. Per the germline V gene, CDR1 is SEHNR and CDR2 is FQNEAQ (reference sequence). J lost 4 bases, V lost 5 bases, and 6 bases had no gene match. The CDR3 DNA follows: TGTGCCAGCAGCAGGACAGGGCCTATCTATGGCTACACCTTC. Translation gives CASSRTGPIYGYTF.

The rearrangement links TRBV7-2 to TRBJ2-3; D perhaps matches TRBD2 (6 bases). CDR3 length: 13 amino acids. Trimming left V 0 bases short and J 8 bases short, with 9 bases between. Germline V gives CDR1 SGHTA, CDR2 FQGNSA. Here the CDR3 DNA reads TGTGCCAGCAGCTTAGCATCCGGGGGTACGCAGTATTTT. Protein: CASSLASGGTQYF.

The rearrangement uses TRBV27 and TRBJ1-4; TRBD1 matches at 10 bases. CDR1 is MNHEY and CDR2 is SMNVEV in the germline V gene (reference sequence). This CDR3 contains 14 residues. V gave up 4 bases and J gave up 8 bases; unmatched junction bases: 4. The CDR3 DNA follows: TGTGCCAGCAGTTCGACAGGGGGCTGGGAAAAACTGTTTTTT. It translates to CASSSTGGWEKLFF.

V is TRBV4-2 and J is TRBJ2-4; D gene ambiguous. Trimming cost V 0 bases and J 15 bases, with 15 bases left between them. Germline values: CDR1 LGHNA, CDR2 YNFKEQ. This CDR3 contains 13 residues. CDR3 sequence: CASSQEKHSVRYF. Written as DNA, the CDR3 is TGTGCCAGCAGCCAAGAAAAACATTCAGTGAGGTACTTC.